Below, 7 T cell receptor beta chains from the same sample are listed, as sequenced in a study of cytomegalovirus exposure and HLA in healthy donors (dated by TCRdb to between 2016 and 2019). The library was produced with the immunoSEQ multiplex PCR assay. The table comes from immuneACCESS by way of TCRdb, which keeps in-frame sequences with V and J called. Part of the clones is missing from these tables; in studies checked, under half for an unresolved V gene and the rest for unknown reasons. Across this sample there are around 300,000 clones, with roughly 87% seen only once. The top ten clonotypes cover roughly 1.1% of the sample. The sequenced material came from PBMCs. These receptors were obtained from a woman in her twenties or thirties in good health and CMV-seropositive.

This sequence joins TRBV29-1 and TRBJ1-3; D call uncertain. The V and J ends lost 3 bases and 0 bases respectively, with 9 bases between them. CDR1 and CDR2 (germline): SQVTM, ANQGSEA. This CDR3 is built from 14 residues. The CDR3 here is CSVEVQSSGNTIYF. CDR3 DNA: TGCAGCGTTGAGGTGCAGAGCTCTGGAAACACCATATATTTT.

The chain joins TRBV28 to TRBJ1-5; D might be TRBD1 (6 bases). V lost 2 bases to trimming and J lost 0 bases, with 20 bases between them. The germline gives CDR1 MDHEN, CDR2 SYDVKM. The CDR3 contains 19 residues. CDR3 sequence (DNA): TGTGCCAGCAGTTTACTCCCGAGAGGACAGACTTATAGCAATCAGCCCCAGCATTTT. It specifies CASSLLPRGQTYSNQPQHF.

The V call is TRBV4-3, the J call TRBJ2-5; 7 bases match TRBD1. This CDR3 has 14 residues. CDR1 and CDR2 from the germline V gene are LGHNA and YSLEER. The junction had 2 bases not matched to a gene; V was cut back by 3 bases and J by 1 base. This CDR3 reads CASSHHRGQETQYF. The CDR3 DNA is TGCGCCAGCAGCCATCACAGGGGCCAAGAGACCCAGTACTTC.

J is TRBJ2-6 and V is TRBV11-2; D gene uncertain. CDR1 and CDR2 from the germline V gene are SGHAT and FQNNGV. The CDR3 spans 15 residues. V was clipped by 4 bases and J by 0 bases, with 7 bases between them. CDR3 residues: CASSSTHSGANVLTF. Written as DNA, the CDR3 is TGTGCCAGCAGCTCAACACACTCTGGGGCCAACGTCCTGACTTTC.

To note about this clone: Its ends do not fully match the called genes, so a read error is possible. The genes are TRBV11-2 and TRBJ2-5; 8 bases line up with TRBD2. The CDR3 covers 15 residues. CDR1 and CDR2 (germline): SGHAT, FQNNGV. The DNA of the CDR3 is TGTGCCAGCAGCATAGATCCGGGAGGGGTAGAGACCCAGTACTTC. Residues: CASSIDPGGVETQYF.

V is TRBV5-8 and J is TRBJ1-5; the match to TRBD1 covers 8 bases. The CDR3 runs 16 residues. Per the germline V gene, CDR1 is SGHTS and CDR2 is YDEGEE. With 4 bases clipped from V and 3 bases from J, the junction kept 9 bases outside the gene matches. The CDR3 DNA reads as TGTGCCAGCAGCAACGGGACAGGCCAGCCCAATCAGCCCCAGCATTTT. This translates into CASSNGTGQPNQPQHF.

The CDR3 DNA sequence: TGTGCCAGCTCACCACGGGGGAAGAACACTGAAGCTTTCTTT. This translates into CASSPRGKNTEAFF. The chain carries TRBV18 and TRBJ1-1; D may be TRBD1 (5 bases). The CDR3 has 14 residues. V lost 1 base, J lost 1 base, and 7 bases lay in between. Germline CDR1 and CDR2: KGHSH and LQKENI.